Listed below are T cell receptor beta chains from one sample, sequenced in a study of cytomegalovirus exposure and HLA in healthy donors. Produced via immunoSEQ multiplex PCR; TCRdb's table is partial and in-frame only. Of over 250,000 clones listed, around 86% are singletons. The sample was PBMCs. The receptors stem from a woman aged 18 to 35 in good health and CMV-seronegative. Each CDR3 is given with its conserved first and last residue. A D gene is named only where the DNA matches it firmly. The size of a clone is reported for some rows only, either as once, few or many, or as a class for expanded clones.

>TRBJ1-1|NA|TRBV7-3|NA
TGTGCCAGCAGCTCCTACCCGGGGAACACTGAAGCTTTCTTT
CASSSYPGNTEAFF
>TRBJ2-2|NA|TRBV27|few
TGTGCCAGCGGCCGTCCCACCGGGGAGCTGTTTTTT
CASGRPTGELFF
>TRBJ2-7|NA|TRBV6-5|NA
TGTGCCAGCAGTTACTCGTTGTTTTCAACTAGTTTCGAGCAGTACTTC
CASSYSLFSTSFEQYF
>TRBJ1-2|NA|TRBV30|few
TGTGCCTGGAGTGACAACCGACAATATGGCTACACCTTC
CAWSDNRQYGYTF
>TRBJ2-2|NA|TRBV6-6|once
TGTGCCAGCGGGGGGGGCGCGTCCGGGGAGCTGTTTTTT
CASGGGASGELFF
>TRBJ1-1|NA|TRBV19|NA
TGTGCCAGTAGGTCCACCGAGGGCGGGGGCACTGAAGCTTTCTTT
CASRSTEGGGTEAFF
>TRBJ2-3|TRBD2|TRBV12-5|NA
TGTGCTAGTGCCCTACTAGCGTCCCGGGATACGCAGTATTTT
CASALLASRDTQYF
>TRBJ1-2|NA|TRBV6-5|NA
TGTGCCAGCAGCCCTCAGGGGAAATATGGCTACACCTTC
CASSPQGKYGYTF
>TRBJ2-7|NA|TRBV21-1|once
TGTGCCAGCAGCAAGGCGGACAGCCCTTGCGGGAGGGCCCACGAGCAGTACTTC
CASSKADSPCGRAHEQYF
>TRBJ1-1|NA|TRBV5-4|once
TGTGCCAGCAGTCCACAGGGCCCGAACACTGAAGCTTTCTTT
CASSPQGPNTEAFF
>TRBJ2-5|TRBD1|TRBV28|NA
TGTGCCAGCAGTCGACAGGGCCCGGAGGCCCAGTACTTC
CASSRQGPEAQYF
>TRBJ2-3|TRBD2|TRBV6-4|NA
TGTGCCAGCTCTCGCGTCAACGGGGGGGGCATTGCGGATACGCAGTATTTT
CASSRVNGGGIADTQYF
>TRBJ2-7|TRBD1|TRBV27|once
TGTGCCAGCAGTCTCCGCGGGACAGGGTCCTACGAGCAGTACTTC
CASSLRGTGSYEQYF
>TRBJ1-3|NA|TRBV27|NA
TGTGCCAGCAGTTTATCGGGGGGCTCTGGAAACACCATATATTTT
CASSLSGGSGNTIYF
>TRBJ2-7|TRBD1|TRBV11-2|NA
TGTGCCAGCAGCTTAGGGGACAGGTTCAACGAGCAGTACTTC
CASSLGDRFNEQYF
>TRBJ1-2|TRBD1|TRBV28|once
TGTGCCAGCAGTTTATCTACGGGACAGGGTTGGCGCTACACCTTC
CASSLSTGQGWRYTF
>TRBJ1-6|NA|TRBV27|NA
TGTGCCAGCGGCCGGGACACATATAATTCACCCCTCCACTTT
CASGRDTYNSPLHF
>TRBJ2-3|NA|TRBV2|NA
TGTGCCAGCATTCCAGCGGGCCTATCCACAGATACGCAGTATTTT
CASIPAGLSTDTQYF
>TRBJ2-3|TRBD2|TRBV30|once
TGTGCCTGGAGTGTGGCCGGGAGGGCCACAGATACGCAGTATTTT
CAWSVAGRATDTQYF
>TRBJ2-3|NA|TRBV4-1|once
TGCGCCAGCAGCCAAGGGGGCGTGGCACGGGCAGATACGCAGTATTTT
CASSQGGVARADTQYF
>TRBJ2-1|TRBD2|TRBV28|NA
TGTGCCAGCAGTAGCGGGGGGCAGGACAATGAGCAGTTCTTC
CASSSGGQDNEQFF
>TRBJ2-3|TRBD1|TRBV7-6|NA
TGTGCCAGCAGCTCCCCGGGGGCCAGGGGGCCTACAGATACGCAGTATTTT
CASSSPGARGPTDTQYF
>TRBJ2-1|TRBD2|TRBV4-1|NA
TGCGCCAGCAGCCAAGGGACTAGCGTACCGGAGCAGTTCTTC
CASSQGTSVPEQFF
>TRBJ2-7|TRBD1|TRBV7-9|NA
TGTGCCAGCAGTTCCGGGACAGGGCGGGGGTACTTC
CASSSGTGRGYF
>TRBJ2-5|TRBD1|TRBV5-1|NA
TGCGCCAGCAGCACTGACAGGGTTGAGACCCAGTACTTC
CASSTDRVETQYF